The rows below give T cell receptor beta chains drawn from one sample of a study of blood T cell repertoires in COVID-19. Method: immunoSEQ multiplex PCR; TCRdb's copy keeps in-frame clones and lacks some. The table has 200,000 to 250,000 clones, approximately 90% seen once. Sample: PBMCs or T cells enriched from blood (not recorded which). The source of these receptors is a man younger than 40 who had recovered from COVID-19. CDR3s include the opening cysteine and the closing phenylalanine or tryptophan. A D gene is named only where the DNA matches it firmly. Where a row states a size, it is once, few, many or the class of an expanded clone; other rows omit it.

J gene: TRBJ1-6
clone size: -
CDR3 length: 16
V gene: TRBV5-1
D gene: TRBD1
CDR3 DNA: TGCGCCAGCAGCTGGGGACAGGGTTCGCATAATTCACCCCTCCACTTT
CDR3 protein: CASSWGQGSHNSPLHF

J gene: TRBJ2-2
clone size: -
CDR3 length: 14
V gene: TRBV5-1
D gene: -
CDR3 DNA: TGCGCCAGCAGCCCTCCAGGGCACGCCGGGGAGCTGTTTTTT
CDR3 protein: CASSPPGHAGELFF

J gene: TRBJ2-3
clone size: -
CDR3 length: 17
V gene: TRBV27
D gene: TRBD2
CDR3 DNA: TGTGCCAGCAGTTCCCCGACTAGCGGGCCCGCCACAGATACGCAGTATTTT
CDR3 protein: CASSSPTSGPATDTQYF

J gene: TRBJ2-7
clone size: -
CDR3 length: 14
V gene: TRBV18
D gene: TRBD1
CDR3 DNA: TGTGCCAGCGCAGCCGGGACAGACCCCTACGAGCAGTACTTC
CDR3 protein: CASAAGTDPYEQYF

J gene: TRBJ2-3
clone size: few
CDR3 length: 17
V gene: TRBV14
D gene: TRBD1
CDR3 DNA: TGTGCCAGCAGCTACCTTTCGCGGCAGGGGGCTGTAGATACGCAGTATTTT
CDR3 protein: CASSYLSRQGAVDTQYF

J gene: TRBJ2-3
clone size: -
CDR3 length: 14
V gene: TRBV7-6
D gene: -
CDR3 DNA: TGTGCCAGCAGCTTGGACTCGCCCCGCCATACGCAGTATTTT
CDR3 protein: CASSLDSPRHTQYF

J gene: TRBJ2-7
clone size: once
CDR3 length: 16
V gene: TRBV27
D gene: TRBD2
CDR3 DNA: TGTGCCAGCAGTTTACAAAGGACTAGCGGGTACTACGAGCAGTACTTC
CDR3 protein: CASSLQRTSGYYEQYF

J gene: TRBJ2-4
clone size: -
CDR3 length: 17
V gene: TRBV19
D gene: -
CDR3 DNA: TGTGCCAGTAGTCGTAAAGGACAGAGGCTAGCCAAAAACATTCAGTACTTC
CDR3 protein: CASSRKGQRLAKNIQYF

J gene: TRBJ1-1
clone size: -
CDR3 length: 15
V gene: TRBV5-4
D gene: -
CDR3 DNA: TGTGCCAGCAGCCCAGGGGCCCGGACGAACACTGAAGCTTTCTTT
CDR3 protein: CASSPGARTNTEAFF

J gene: TRBJ2-1
clone size: -
CDR3 length: 13
V gene: TRBV7-2
D gene: TRBD1
CDR3 DNA: TGTGCCAGCAGCCAGGGGGTCAGGAATGAGCAGTTCTTC
CDR3 protein: CASSQGVRNEQFF

J gene: TRBJ1-1
clone size: -
CDR3 length: 13
V gene: TRBV12-3/TRBV12-4
D gene: -
CDR3 DNA: TGTGCCAGCAGTTTCGGGGGGGGTACTGAAGCTTTCTTT
CDR3 protein: CASSFGGGTEAFF

J gene: TRBJ2-7
clone size: -
CDR3 length: 13
V gene: TRBV28
D gene: -
CDR3 DNA: TGTGCCAGCAGGGGAGGGGGTACCTACGAGCAGTACTTC
CDR3 protein: CASRGGGTYEQYF

J gene: TRBJ2-1
clone size: -
CDR3 length: 17
V gene: TRBV7-8
D gene: TRBD1
CDR3 DNA: TGTGCCAGCAGCCAACGTCGTGCGGCAGGGGGCGGCAATGAGCAGTTCTTC
CDR3 protein: CASSQRRAAGGGNEQFF

J gene: TRBJ2-4
clone size: once
CDR3 length: 15
V gene: TRBV6-5
D gene: -
CDR3 DNA: TGTGCCAGCAGTTACTCTAGCTTAGCCAAAAACATTCAGTACTTC
CDR3 protein: CASSYSSLAKNIQYF

J gene: TRBJ2-7
clone size: -
CDR3 length: 16
V gene: TRBV4-3
D gene: TRBD2
CDR3 DNA: TGCGCCAGCAGCCGGGACTGGGCGGGGGGGACCTACGAGCAGTACTTC
CDR3 protein: CASSRDWAGGTYEQYF

J gene: TRBJ2-1
clone size: -
CDR3 length: 16
V gene: TRBV5-4
D gene: TRBD2
CDR3 DNA: TGTGCCAGCAGCTTGGATCTGAGGACTAGCGGGAATGAGCAGTTCTTC
CDR3 protein: CASSLDLRTSGNEQFF

J gene: TRBJ1-1
clone size: -
CDR3 length: 13
V gene: TRBV27
D gene: -
CDR3 DNA: TGTGCCAGCAGTCAGGCCCGCGACACTGAAGCTTTCTTT
CDR3 protein: CASSQARDTEAFF

J gene: TRBJ1-6
clone size: -
CDR3 length: 15
V gene: TRBV19
D gene: -
CDR3 DNA: TGTGCCAGTAGGACAGGAGAAAACTATAATTCACCCCTCCACTTT
CDR3 protein: CASRTGENYNSPLHF

J gene: TRBJ1-3
clone size: -
CDR3 length: 15
V gene: TRBV28
D gene: TRBD1
CDR3 DNA: TGTGCCAGCAGTTCTCCCGGGACAGGGGGAAACACCATATATTTT
CDR3 protein: CASSSPGTGGNTIYF

J gene: TRBJ1-4
clone size: -
CDR3 length: 18
V gene: TRBV4-3
D gene: TRBD1
CDR3 DNA: TGCGCCAGCAGCCAAGTTGACAGGGGGTGGGGTACTAATGAAAAACTGTTTTTT
CDR3 protein: CASSQVDRGWGTNEKLFF

J gene: TRBJ2-2
clone size: -
CDR3 length: 17
V gene: TRBV27
D gene: -
CDR3 DNA: TGTGCCAGCAGTCCACCCTACCGAACGCTCGGCACCGGGGAGCTGTTTTTT
CDR3 protein: CASSPPYRTLGTGELFF

J gene: TRBJ2-5
clone size: -
CDR3 length: 16
V gene: TRBV6-1
D gene: -
CDR3 DNA: TGTGCCAGCAGTGAAAGGGCCCTTAGCGCCCAAGAGACCCAGTACTTC
CDR3 protein: CASSERALSAQETQYF

J gene: TRBJ1-4
clone size: -
CDR3 length: 14
V gene: TRBV28
D gene: -
CDR3 DNA: TGTGCCAGCAGTTTTAGGGGGATCAATGAAAAACTGTTTTTT
CDR3 protein: CASSFRGINEKLFF